This record concerns one T cell receptor (beta chain) sequence. Its specificity is unknown. This sample is drawn from a study of CD4 T cells in relation to SARS-CoV-2 and coronaviruses. Study overall: ViraFEST: approximately 10-day antigen culture of PBMCs, then TCR beta CDR3 sequencing.

The unexposed donors gave CD4+ T cells in about 2011-2019, prior to COVID-19. After approximately ten days of culture, CD4+ T cells were isolated. Using immunoSEQ multiplex PCR, the repertoire was profiled, and TCRdb retains in-frame clones only, with some absent. Altogether approximately 19,000 clones are present, 76% being singletons, with the ten largest covering roughly 15%. Germline loops: CDR1 KGHSH, CDR2 LQKENI. There are 14 residues in the CDR3. Trimming removed 5 bases from V and 4 bases from J; junction bases left unmatched: 6. The TCR sequence derives from a human donor in good health. The gene calls are TRBV18 and TRBJ1-2; 8 positions match TRBD1. The sample comprised CD4+ T cells from PBMCs, cultured in vitro. CDR3: CASSSETGAYGYTF. In nucleotides, the CDR3 is TGTGCCAGCTCATCCGAGACAGGGGCCTATGGCTACACCTTC.